This TCR beta chain was sequenced in a study of cytomegalovirus exposure and HLA in healthy donors. Study at large: The study placed roughly four fifths of its approximately 430 genotyped donors in the Caucasian-associated ancestry cluster.

With 60 Vbeta and 13 Jbeta primers, the PCR was carried out. Data came from immunoSEQ multiplex PCR; TCRdb stores just in-frame clones and leaves some out. The table shows 90,000 to 150,000 clones, with about three quarters occurring only once. Concerning this clone: Its antigen is as yet unknown.

All donors participated as healthy donors of bone marrow. V lost 5 bases and J lost 10, with 15 bases in between. There are 13 residues in the CDR3. Per germline, CDR1 MDHEN and CDR2 SYDVKM. Study-wide results and caveats: In a later analysis, parvovirus B19, influenza, CMV and Epstein-Barr virus appeared linked to several top co-occurrence clusters. There were reportedly fewer N-insertions in an Asian-associated ancestry cluster than the approximately 670-donor mean, in a later analysis.

Sequencing was done on a sample of PBMCs. V is TRBV28 and J is TRBJ2-1, with D unclear. The TCR sequence derives from a woman in her 30s in good health and CMV-seropositive. CDR3 in DNA: TGTGCCAGCAGTAGTTACAGAATCCGCGAGCAGTTCTTC. As protein: CASSSYRIREQFF.